Each of the 17 T cell receptor beta chains below was sequenced from the same sample in a study of cytomegalovirus exposure and HLA in healthy donors. Assay: immunoSEQ multiplex PCR; the TCRdb copy retains only in-frame clones and omits some. The sample lists some 130,000 clones; roughly nine tenths were seen once. Material: PBMCs. These receptors came from a woman younger than 30 in good health and CMV-seronegative.

The sample holds a few counts of this clone. The gene calls are TRBV5-4 and TRBJ2-3; TRBD1 matches 7 bases. Germline assignment: CDR1 SGHNT and CDR2 YYREEE (reference sequence). The CDR3 runs 14 residues. The V gene end was trimmed by 1 base and the J gene end by 2 bases; junction bases not matched to a gene: 1. As DNA, the CDR3 is TGTGCCAGCAGCTTGCAGGGGGACACAGATACGCAGTATTTT. Its translation is CASSLQGDTDTQYF.

V is TRBV7-2 and J is TRBJ1-5; no clear D. The V and J ends lost 7 bases and 5 bases respectively, with 15 bases between them. Germline CDR1 SGHTA, CDR2 FQGNSA. The CDR3 sequence is 14 residues long. CDR3 coding DNA: TGTGCCAGCACCCACGAGGTCGGGTATCAGCCCCAGCATTTT. Its protein product is CASTHEVGYQPQHF.

The chain combines TRBV11-2 with TRBJ1-2, with 8 bases aligning to TRBD1. Germline V gives CDR1 SGHAT, CDR2 FQNNGV. This CDR3 has 14 amino acids. The junction had 6 bases not matched to a gene; V was cut back by 1 base and J by 8 bases. The CDR3 nucleotides are TGTGCCAGCAGCTTAGCGGACAGGGCGAGAGGCTACACCTTC. Translated: CASSLADRARGYTF.

The V and J genes are TRBV7-8 and TRBJ2-2; D possibly corresponds to TRBD2 (6 bases). V was shortened by 2 bases and J by 1 base, with 11 bases between the two germline ends. Looked up from germline, CDR1 is SGHVS and CDR2 is FQNEAQ. The CDR3 length is 16 residues. The CDR3 loop is CASSLLRGLNTGELFF. CDR3 sequence (DNA): TGTGCCAGCAGCTTATTGCGGGGCTTGAACACCGGGGAGCTGTTTTTT.

This rearrangement joins TRBV10-3 to TRBJ2-7; D is perhaps TRBD1 (5 bases). Deletions cut 6 bases from V and 0 bases from J, with 18 bases between. Germline lookup yields CDR1 ENHRY and CDR2 SYGVKD. This CDR3 comprises 16 residues. The CDR3 sequence: CAISEDTHRSSYEQYF. As DNA, the CDR3 is TGTGCCATCAGCGAGGACACACACAGAAGCTCCTACGAGCAGTACTTC.

Notes on this clone: Other DNA sequences in this sample translate to the same CDR3. The chain employs TRBV4-1 and TRBJ1-2; D remains ambiguous. Trimming pared 0 bases from V and 8 bases from J, leaving 10 bases between. The length of the CDR3 is 13 residues. The germline V gene has CDR1 MGHRA and CDR2 YSYEKL. In DNA form, the CDR3 reads TGCGCCAGCAGCCAAGAAAGCGGCTGGGGCTACACCTTC. Translated, it gives CASSQESGWGYTF.

The V gene is TRBV11-2, the J gene TRBJ2-1; perhaps TRBD2 as D (5 bases). Trimming removed 1 base from V and 8 bases from J, with 12 bases in between. Germline V gene data show CDR1 as SGHAT and CDR2 as FQNNGV. The CDR3 has 14 amino acids. The chain's CDR3 is CASSLVPLRDEQFF. The DNA of the CDR3 is TGTGCCAGCAGCTTAGTACCCCTGAGGGATGAGCAGTTCTTC.

This clone was picked up one time. V gene TRBV7-3 combines with J gene TRBJ2-7; 8 bases are a match to TRBD1. Looked up from germline, CDR1 is SGHTA and CDR2 is FQGTGA. The CDR3 runs 13 residues. Trimming took 5 bases from V and 5 from J; bases not matched to a gene: 5. CDR3 region: CASSTDRGNEQYF. Written as DNA, the CDR3 is TGTGCCAGCAGCACCGACAGGGGCAACGAGCAGTACTTC. Together with reference TRBV7-3 and TRBJ2-7, the CDR3 gives the full variable domain: GAGVSQTPSNKVTEKGKYVELRCDPISGHTALYWYRQSLGQGPEFLIYFQGTGAADDSGLPNDRFFAVRPEGSVSTLKIQRTERGDSAVYLCASSTDRGNEQYFGPGTRLTVT.

V usage is TRBV6-6 and J usage is TRBJ2-5; D unclear. The CDR3 sequence is 14 residues long. Trimming cost V 7 bases and J 3 bases, with 15 bases left between them. Germline CDR1 reads MNHNY; CDR2 reads SVGAGI (reference sequence). The CDR3, as DNA: TGTGCCAGCACCAGTACGGTGCTAGAAGAGACCCAGTACTTC. This sequence encodes CASTSTVLEETQYF.

V usage is TRBV6-1 and J usage is TRBJ2-3, with D possibly TRBD2 on 7 matching bases. The germline CDR1 and CDR2 sequences are MNHNS and SASEGT. With 6 bases removed from V and 4 bases from J, the gap between germline ends came to 14 bases. The CDR3 runs to 14 residues. CDR3: CASRGGPSSDTQYF. Written as DNA, the CDR3 is TGTGCCAGCAGGGGGGGGCCCAGTTCAGATACGCAGTATTTT.

The V and J genes are TRBV5-4 and TRBJ2-3; 7 bases agree with TRBD2. This CDR3 region has 15 residues. The germline gives CDR1 SGHNT, CDR2 YYREEE (reference sequence). V shed 1 base, J shed 1 base, and the junction held 3 bases outside the gene matches. In DNA form, the CDR3 reads TGTGCCAGCAGCTTGCCCCTAGCGGGCACAGATACGCAGTATTTT. This gives the protein CASSLPLAGTDTQYF.

This clone was detected only a few times. This chain uses TRBV13 with TRBJ2-1; 7 nucleotides match TRBD1. Trimming removed 5 bases from V and 8 bases from J; junction bases left unmatched: 9. CDR3 length: 14 residues. Germline-derived CDR1 and CDR2 are PRHDT and FYEKMQ (reference sequence). The CDR3 region has the DNA TGTGCCAGCAGCCGTCGACAGGGTCGCCATGAGCAGTTCTTC. Its translation is CASSRRQGRHEQFF.

The chain has TRBV15 and TRBJ1-3; no firm D call. Trimming stripped 5 bases from V and 3 bases from J, with 5 bases between. The CDR3 consists of 12 residues. Germline V gene data show CDR1 as LNHNV and CDR2 as YYDKDF (reference sequence). The CDR3 DNA reads TGTGCCACCAGCGGGAGTGGAAACACCATATATTTT. Encoded protein: CATSGSGNTIYF.

This chain links TRBV5-6 with TRBJ2-1; possibly TRBD1 for D (6 bases). With 4 bases removed from V and 7 bases from J, the gap between germline ends came to 18 bases. Germline CDR1 is SGHDT and CDR2 is YYEEEE. The CDR3 extends over 15 amino acids. CDR3 sequence: CASSTSTGFRNEQFF. Written as DNA, the CDR3 is TGTGCCAGCAGCACATCTACAGGGTTTCGGAATGAGCAGTTCTTC.

This clone was observed a few times. The rearrangement uses TRBV2 and TRBJ2-6, with D maybe TRBD1 (5 bases). V gave up 7 bases and J gave up 2 bases, with 12 bases separating them. CDR3 length: 15 amino acids. Germline CDR1 SNHLY, CDR2 FYNNEI. In DNA, the CDR3 is TGTGCCAGCACGAAGGAAGGGGCTGGGGCCAACGTCCTGACTTTC. Amino acid sequence: CASTKEGAGANVLTF.

The J gene is TRBJ1-4, the V gene TRBV10-3, with D possibly TRBD1 on 6 matching bases. CDR1 is ENHRY and CDR2 is SYGVKD in the germline V gene. V lost 4 bases and J 7 bases, leaving 10 bases between the germline ends. The CDR3 consists of 13 residues. DNA for the CDR3: TGTGCCATCAGTGTAGGGGGGGCTGAAAAACTGTTTTTT. Its translation: CAISVGGAEKLFF.

This chain connects TRBV6-6 to TRBJ1-5; D may be TRBD1 (5 bases). The germline V gene has CDR1 MNHNY and CDR2 SVGAGI (reference sequence). Trimming cost V 0 bases and J 5 bases, with 5 bases left between them. The CDR3 has 13 amino acids. CDR3 sequence reads: CASSYSGDQPQHF. As DNA, the CDR3 is TGTGCCAGCAGTTACTCAGGGGATCAGCCCCAGCATTTT.